The text below deals with one T cell receptor beta chain. The antigen is not known. Germline V gene lookup returns CDR1 SGDLS and CDR2 YYNGEE. The CDR3 is 14 residues long. V gave up 4 bases and J gave up 4 bases; unmatched junction bases: 6. The entry originates in a study of glioma-infiltrating T cells after dendritic cell vaccination. Study in general: Autologous tumor lysate-pulsed dendritic cell vaccination was given between the early 2000s and the early 2010s.

Broader study findings: Only a small number of patients had complete blood and tumor samples.

Time point indicated: after dendritic cell vaccination, including at tumor progression/relapse. Fresh-frozen tumor tissue and more than two years of survival data were available for all. Up to 2 ug genomic DNA was used for TCRB CDR3 amplification. The assay was immunoSEQ multiplex PCR, and TCRdb's table has in-frame clones only and misses some. The sample records about 46,000 clones, about 89% being singletons. This sample comprised blood, obtained after dendritic cell vaccination. The J gene is TRBJ2-5, the V gene TRBV9, with 8 nucleotides matching TRBD2. The origin of this receptor is a human donor with glioblastoma. The CDR3 here is CASSPSGSRETQYF. As DNA, the CDR3 is TGTGCCAGCAGCCCCAGCGGGAGTAGAGAGACCCAGTACTTC.